Below, 29 T cell receptor beta chains from the same sample are listed, as sequenced in a study of cytomegalovirus exposure and HLA in healthy donors. The PCR contained 60 Vbeta and 13 Jbeta primers. Method: immunoSEQ multiplex PCR; TCRdb's copy keeps in-frame clones and lacks some. The sample has under 130,000 clones; over 70% are singletons. The sequenced sample was PBMCs. Receptors were obtained from a man aged 40-49 years in good health and CMV-seronegative.

A note on this clone: The sample has other DNA sequences that encode this CDR3 too. This sequence joins TRBV5-1 and TRBJ2-3; tentatively, D is TRBD1 (5 bases). Germline lookup yields CDR1 SGHRS and CDR2 YFSETQ. This CDR3 contains 16 residues. The ends were cut back, 0 bases at V and 0 bases at J, with 11 bases in the middle. CDR3 DNA sequence: TGCGCCAGCAGCTTGGGGCAGGGATGGAGCACAGATACGCAGTATTTT. This codes for CASSLGQGWSTDTQYF.

The chain uses TRBV19 and TRBJ1-2; D possibly corresponds to TRBD1 (5 bases). The V gene lost 7 bases and the J gene lost 5 bases, with 11 bases spanning the gap. The CDR3 totals 12 residues. Germline-derived CDR1 and CDR2 are LNHDA and SQIVND (reference sequence). This chain's CDR3 is CASTTGIYGYTF. CDR3 sequence (DNA): TGTGCCAGTACCACAGGAATATATGGCTACACCTTC.

This clone was picked up a small number of times. The chain carries TRBV10-2 and TRBJ2-2; TRBD2 aligns across 11 bases. The J segment lost 2 bases and the V segment lost 6 bases, leaving 5 bases of the junction unmatched. The CDR3 runs 16 residues. Germline V gene sequence: CDR1 WSHSY, CDR2 SAAADI. CDR3 nucleotides: TGCGCCAGCAGGGGGGGGACTAGCGGAAACACCGGGGAGCTGTTTTTT. Amino acids: CASRGGTSGNTGELFF.

The sample holds a few counts of this clone. This chain connects TRBV7-8 to TRBJ2-3; 11 bases agree with TRBD1. With 3 bases clipped from V and 3 bases from J, the junction kept 2 bases outside the gene matches. The CDR3 spans 15 residues. Germline values: CDR1 SGHVS, CDR2 FQNEAQ. The CDR3 DNA reads TGTGCCAGCAGCTTGGACAGGGGGCAAACAGATACGCAGTATTTT. Its protein product is CASSLDRGQTDTQYF.

This clone appeared a few times. The rearrangement uses TRBV5-5 and TRBJ2-5; TRBD1 might be the D (6 bases). There are 15 residues in the CDR3. Deletions cut 0 bases from V and 9 bases from J, with 18 bases between. Germline V gene lookup returns CDR1 SGHKS and CDR2 YYEKEE (reference sequence). CDR3 amino acids: CASSLVLQGRAPQYF. The CDR3 bases are TGTGCCAGCAGCTTGGTTTTGCAGGGGCGCGCACCCCAGTACTTC.

CDR3: CASSYSWGTGYGYTF. CDR3 DNA: TGTGCCAGCAGTTACTCGTGGGGCACGGGCTATGGCTACACCTTC. The V gene is TRBV6-5, the J gene TRBJ1-2; weak D call: TRBD1 (5 bases). Germline values: CDR1 MNHEY, CDR2 SVGAGI. V lost 0 bases and J lost 4, with 12 bases in between. The CDR3 sequence is 15 residues long.

CDR3 nucleotides: TGCGCCAGCAGCTTTTTCCAGAACACTGAAGCTTTCTTT. It translates to CASSFFQNTEAFF. The chain is built from TRBV5-1 and TRBJ1-1; no definite D call. The CDR3 covers 13 residues. V was trimmed by 2 bases and J by 1 base, leaving 6 bases between them. Germline assignment: CDR1 SGHRS and CDR2 YFSETQ.

The CDR3 sequence is CASREQGLAGNEQFF. CDR3 nucleotides: TGTGCCAGCAGAGAGCAGGGACTAGCTGGGAATGAGCAGTTCTTC. The V call is TRBV6-4, the J call TRBJ2-1, with 9 bases fitting TRBD2. The CDR3 totals 15 residues. The germline CDR1 and CDR2 sequences are MRHNA and SNTAGT. After removal of 6 bases from V and 7 bases from J, the junction contained 10 bases not matched to a gene.

The rearrangement links TRBV15 to TRBJ1-1; D not certain. The CDR3 has 15 residues. CDR1 is LNHNV and CDR2 is YYDKDF in the germline V gene (reference sequence). V was shortened by 1 base and J by 6 bases, with 15 bases between the two germline ends. CDR3 nucleotide sequence: TGTGCCACCAGCAGAGCAGCAGCGGGTCACGCTGAAGCTTTCTTT. Protein: CATSRAAAGHAEAFF.

This clone was detected only once. This chain links TRBV7-9 with TRBJ2-5, with 9 bases that match TRBD1. The CDR3 is 14 amino acids. The V segment lost 6 bases and the J segment 2 bases; nucleotides outside the gene matches: 4. The germline V gene encodes CDR1 SEHNR and CDR2 FQNEAQ (reference sequence). CDR3 loop: CASRTQGAQETQYF. For the CDR3, the DNA is TGTGCCAGCAGGACACAGGGGGCACAAGAGACCCAGTACTTC.

The chain is built from TRBV4-1 and TRBJ2-1; maybe TRBD2 (6 bases). The CDR3 runs 14 residues. Trimming removed 2 bases at V and 5 bases at J, with 10 bases between. Germline assignment: CDR1 MGHRA and CDR2 YSYEKL. The CDR3 DNA follows: TGCGCCAGCAGCCAAACCGGGAGAGACAATGAGCAGTTCTTC. Amino acid sequence: CASSQTGRDNEQFF.

The chain links TRBV28 to TRBJ1-3; weak D call: TRBD1 (6 bases). Germline V gives CDR1 MDHEN, CDR2 SYDVKM. The CDR3 runs 14 residues. V shed 6 bases and J shed 4 bases, with 13 bases lying between them. The DNA of the CDR3 is TGTGCCAGCAGACTTGGACAGTTGGGAAACACCATATATTTT. Its translation: CASRLGQLGNTIYF.

V is TRBV5-4 and J is TRBJ1-1, with TRBD1 identical over 10 bases. The CDR3 contains 15 residues. J gave up 5 bases and V 4 bases, and 8 bases lay outside the gene matches. Germline-derived CDR1 and CDR2 are SGHNT and YYREEE (reference sequence). This CDR3 reads CASSPLRDRGTEAFF. In DNA form, the CDR3 reads TGTGCCAGCAGCCCACTACGGGACAGGGGAACTGAAGCTTTCTTT.

The table lists this clone with many counts. The chain links TRBV19 to TRBJ1-5; 8 bases are a match to TRBD1. CDR3 length equals 14 residues. The germline CDR1 and CDR2 sequences are LNHDA and SQIVND (reference sequence). Trimming at V came to 7 bases and at J to 7 bases, leaving 9 bases not matched to a gene. The CDR3 nucleotides read TGTGCCAGTACCGTGGACAGGGAAAGGCAGCCCCAGCATTTT. It specifies CASTVDRERQPQHF.

This clone was seen a few times. This chain joins TRBV5-1 and TRBJ2-1; the match to TRBD2 covers 7 bases. Trimming at V came to 4 bases and at J to 6 bases, leaving 10 bases not matched to a gene. The CDR3 contains 15 residues. Germline loops: CDR1 SGHRS, CDR2 YFSETQ. The chain's CDR3 is CASSLPRERFNEQFF. The CDR3 nucleotides are TGCGCCAGCAGCCTCCCGCGGGAGCGATTCAATGAGCAGTTCTTC. The variable domain in full, completed from reference TRBV5-1 and TRBJ2-1, reads KAGVTQTPRYLIKTRGQQVTLSCSPISGHRSVSWYQQTPGQGLQFLFEYFSETQRNKGNFPGRFSGRQFSNSRSEMNVSTLELGDSALYLCASSLPRERFNEQFFGPGTRLTVL.

The rearrangement uses TRBV27 and TRBJ2-7, with 12 nucleotides matching TRBD2. CDR1 and CDR2 (germline): MNHEY, SMNVEV (reference sequence). CDR3 length: 15 residues. The trim removed 6 bases at V and 4 bases at J, leaving 7 bases unmatched. CDR3 amino acids: CASSLTSGSGYEQYF. The CDR3 nucleotides read TGTGCCAGCAGCTTGACTAGCGGGAGTGGGTACGAGCAGTACTTC.

V and J are TRBV6-5 and TRBJ2-7; TRBD1 matches at 8 bases. The CDR3 totals 15 residues. Germline V gene lookup returns CDR1 MNHEY and CDR2 SVGAGI. With 3 bases clipped from V and 2 bases from J, the junction kept 6 bases outside the gene matches. CDR3 amino acids: CASSYRPGGPYEQYF. The CDR3 region has the DNA TGTGCCAGCAGTTATCGGCCAGGGGGCCCCTACGAGCAGTACTTC.

The V call is TRBV5-6, the J call TRBJ2-7; 9 bases agree with TRBD1. Trimming removed 6 bases from V and 2 bases from J; junction bases left unmatched: 9. Germline-derived CDR1 and CDR2 are SGHDT and YYEEEE. This CDR3 contains 15 residues. CDR3: CASNTHRDRAYEQYF. The CDR3 DNA reads TGTGCCAGCAACACCCACCGGGACAGGGCCTACGAGCAGTACTTC.

V and J are TRBV6-1 and TRBJ1-2, with 7 bases matching TRBD1. Germline values: CDR1 MNHNS, CDR2 SASEGT. The CDR3 spans 17 residues. V was pared by 0 bases and J by 1 base, with 8 bases of the junction left unmatched. CDR3 nucleotides: TGTGCCAGCAGTGAAGCCCAGACAGGGAGATATAACTATGGCTACACCTTC. It is translated as CASSEAQTGRYNYGYTF.

This chain connects TRBV30 to TRBJ1-1, with D perhaps matching TRBD1 (5 bases). The V and J ends lost 2 bases and 6 bases respectively, with 7 bases between them. CDR1 is GTSNPN, CDR2 SVGIG, per germline (reference sequence). CDR3 length: 11 residues. CDR3 residues: CAWSTQAEAFF. The DNA of the CDR3 is TGTGCCTGGAGTACACAGGCTGAAGCTTTCTTT.

The chain recombines TRBV4-3 with TRBJ2-6, with D tentatively TRBD2 (6 bases). The germline gives CDR1 LGHNA, CDR2 YSLEER. V lost 0 bases and J lost 3, with 12 bases in between. CDR3 size: 17 residues. CDR3 loop: CASSQDVGGGGANVLTF. The CDR3 coding sequence is TGCGCCAGCAGCCAAGATGTGGGGGGTGGTGGGGCCAACGTCCTGACTTTC.

This clone has more than one count but fewer than ten. CDR3 protein: CASSSAGEAKNIQYF. Here the CDR3 DNA reads TGTGCCAGCAGCTCAGCCGGGGAGGCCAAAAACATTCAGTACTTC. The J gene is TRBJ2-4, the V gene TRBV5-4; D perhaps matches TRBD2 (5 bases). The CDR3 has 15 residues. Germline values: CDR1 SGHNT, CDR2 YYREEE (reference sequence). The germline V and J ends were trimmed by 3 bases and 1 base, with 11 bases remaining between them.

The count of this clone is one. J is TRBJ2-7 and V is TRBV6-5; 8 bases match TRBD1. V trimming: 0 bases; J trimming: 0 bases; junction bases outside the gene matches: 4. Germline V CDR1 and CDR2: MNHEY, SVGAGI. CDR3 size: 16 residues. CDR3 sequence reads: CASSYSWTGNSYEQYF. DNA of the CDR3: TGTGCCAGCAGTTACTCTTGGACAGGGAACTCCTACGAGCAGTACTTC.

This clone occurred once. The rearrangement uses TRBV11-3 and TRBJ1-1; the D is unclear. Trimming left V 2 bases short and J 4 bases short, with 5 bases between. Looked up from germline, CDR1 is SGHNT and CDR2 is YENEEA. The CDR3 length is 12 residues. The CDR3 is CASSLTGTEAFF. CDR3 nucleotide sequence: TGTGCCAGCAGCTTAACGGGCACTGAAGCTTTCTTT. The complete variable domain, with remaining parts taken from reference TRBV11-3 and TRBJ1-1, reads EAGVVQSPRYKIIEKKQPVAFWCNPISGHNTLYWYLQNLGQGPELLIRYENEEAVDDSQLPKDRFSAERLKGVDSTLKIQPAELGDSAVYLCASSLTGTEAFFGQGTRLTVV.

V is TRBV30 and J is TRBJ2-3; D gene ambiguous. CDR1 is GTSNPN and CDR2 is SVGIG in the germline V gene (reference sequence). Trimming took 3 bases from V and 6 from J, leaving 10 bases between them. There are 12 residues in the CDR3. CDR3 sequence reads: CAWRNVEDTQYF. The CDR3 region has the DNA TGTGCCTGGAGAAACGTCGAGGATACGCAGTATTTT.

This clone was observed once. This chain connects TRBV4-1 to TRBJ2-3; a possible D gene is TRBD1 (6 bases). Trimming pared 1 base from V and 2 bases from J, leaving 10 bases between. Germline-derived CDR1 and CDR2 are MGHRA and YSYEKL. The CDR3 runs to 15 residues. The CDR3 coding sequence is TGCGCCAGCAGCCAAGCTGGGGGCTCCACAGATACGCAGTATTTT. Its protein product is CASSQAGGSTDTQYF.

This chain connects TRBV7-2 to TRBJ1-2, with D tentatively TRBD1 (5 bases). Germline CDR1 reads SGHTA; CDR2 reads FQGNSA. The CDR3 is 13 amino acids. Trimming stripped 3 bases from V and 6 bases from J, with 11 bases between. DNA for the CDR3: TGTGCCAGCAGCTTGGGCAGGGTAAATGGCTACACCTTC. Amino acids: CASSLGRVNGYTF.

V and J are TRBV7-2 and TRBJ2-7, with a tentative D call TRBD2 (6 bases). The CDR3 runs 15 residues. Between the trimmed V and J ends, which lost 0 bases and 0 bases, there was a span of 9 bases. The V gene's germline CDR1 is SGHTA and CDR2 FQGNSA. DNA for the CDR3: TGTGCCAGCAGCTTAGCTGGGGAGGCCTCCTACGAGCAGTACTTC. Protein: CASSLAGEASYEQYF.

The CDR3 DNA is TGTGCCAGCAGCTCTAGCGGGAATACCGGGGAGCTGTTTTTT. Translating gives CASSSSGNTGELFF. The rearrangement uses TRBV7-9 and TRBJ2-2; 9 bases are a match to TRBD2. The CDR3 covers 14 residues. Germline CDR1 and CDR2: SEHNR and FQNEAQ (reference sequence). The V and J ends lost 4 bases and 5 bases, in that order; junction bases with no gene match: 2. Full variable domain (remainder filled in from reference TRBV7-9 and TRBJ2-2): DTGVSQNPRHKITKRGQNVTFRCDPISEHNRLYWYRQTLGQGPEFLTYFQNEAQLEKSRLLSDRFSAERPKGSFSTLEIQRTEQGDSAMYLCASSSSGNTGELFFGEGSRLTVL.